The clone carrying this TCR beta chain has only a few counts. Its antigen is not known. This record belongs to a study of early T cells in non-severe SARS-CoV-2 infection. Study information: Sequenced material consisted of bulk RNA (from unsorted whole blood), and chains were unpaired.

Molecules of cDNA were individually given unique molecular identifiers that were attached to them. TCRdb recomputed calls from the 5' RACE reads with MiXCR, one row per CDR3 protein. The table lists over 25,000 distinct CDR3 sequences, roughly 5.4% of them singletons. Unmatched junction bases numbered 2, after V lost 3 bases and J lost 5 bases. The CDR3 consists of 14 residues. Looked up from germline, CDR1 is KGHDR and CDR2 is SFDVKD. Study-level results: Clonotype matching in VDJdb favored anti-spike CD8 responses and did not capture private and CD4 specificities.

The V call is TRBV24-1, the J call TRBJ2-2; 7 positions match TRBD1. The specimen sequenced was whole blood. This receptor was identified in an adult who was a healthcare worker with PCR-confirmed SARS-CoV-2 infection or an uninfected control (not recorded which). CDR3 loop: CATSDDRVTGELFF. The CDR3 DNA reads as TGTGCCACCAGTGATGACAGGGTTACCGGGGAGCTGTTTTTT.